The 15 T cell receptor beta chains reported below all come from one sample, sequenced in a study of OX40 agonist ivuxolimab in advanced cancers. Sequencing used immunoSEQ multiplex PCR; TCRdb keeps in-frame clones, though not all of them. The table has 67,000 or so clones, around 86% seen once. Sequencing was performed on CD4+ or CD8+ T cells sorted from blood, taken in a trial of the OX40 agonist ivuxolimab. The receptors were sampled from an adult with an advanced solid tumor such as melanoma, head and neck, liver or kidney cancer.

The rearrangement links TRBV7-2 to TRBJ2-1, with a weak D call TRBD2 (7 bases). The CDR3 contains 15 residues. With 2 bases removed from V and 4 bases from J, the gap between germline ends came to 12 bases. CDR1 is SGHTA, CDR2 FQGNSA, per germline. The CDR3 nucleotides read TGTGCCAGCAGCTTATCCCGGGGGGCTTACAATGAGCAGTTCTTC. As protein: CASSLSRGAYNEQFF.

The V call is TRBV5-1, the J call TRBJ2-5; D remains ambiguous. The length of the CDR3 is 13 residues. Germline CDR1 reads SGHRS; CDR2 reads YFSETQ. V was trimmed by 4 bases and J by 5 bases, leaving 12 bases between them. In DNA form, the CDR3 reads TGCGCCAGCAGCAGGTCGTCTTTGGAGACCCAGTACTTC. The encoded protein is CASSRSSLETQYF.

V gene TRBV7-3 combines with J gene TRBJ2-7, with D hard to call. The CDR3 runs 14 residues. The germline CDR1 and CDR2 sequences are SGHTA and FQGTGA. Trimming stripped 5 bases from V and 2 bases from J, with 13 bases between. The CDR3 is CASSPSSGAYEQYF. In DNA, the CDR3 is TGTGCCAGCAGCCCCTCATCGGGCGCCTACGAGCAGTACTTC.

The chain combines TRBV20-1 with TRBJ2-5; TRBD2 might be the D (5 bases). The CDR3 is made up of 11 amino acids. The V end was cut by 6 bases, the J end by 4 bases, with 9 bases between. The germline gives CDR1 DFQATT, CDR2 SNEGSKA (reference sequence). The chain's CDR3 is CSATRAETQYF. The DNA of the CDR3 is TGCAGTGCAACTAGGGCAGAGACCCAGTACTTC.

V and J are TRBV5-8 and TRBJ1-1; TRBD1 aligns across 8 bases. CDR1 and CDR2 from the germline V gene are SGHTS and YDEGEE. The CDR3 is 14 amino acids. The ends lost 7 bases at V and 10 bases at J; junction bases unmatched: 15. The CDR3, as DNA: TGTGCCAGCCCTGGGCTCTCCAGGGGGCGCGGAGCTTTCTTT. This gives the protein CASPGLSRGRGAFF.

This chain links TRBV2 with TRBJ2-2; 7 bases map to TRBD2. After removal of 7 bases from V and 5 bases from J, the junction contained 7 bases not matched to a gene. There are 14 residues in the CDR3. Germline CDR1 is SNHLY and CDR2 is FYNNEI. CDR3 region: CASKMGGRTGELFF. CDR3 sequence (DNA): TGTGCCAGCAAAATGGGAGGGCGAACCGGGGAGCTGTTTTTT.

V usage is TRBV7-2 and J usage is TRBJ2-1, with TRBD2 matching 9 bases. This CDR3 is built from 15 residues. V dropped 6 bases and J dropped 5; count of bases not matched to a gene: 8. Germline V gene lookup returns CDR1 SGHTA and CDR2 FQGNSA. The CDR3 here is CASSFRGTSHNEQFF. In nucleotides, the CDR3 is TGTGCCAGCAGTTTTAGGGGGACTAGCCACAATGAGCAGTTCTTC.

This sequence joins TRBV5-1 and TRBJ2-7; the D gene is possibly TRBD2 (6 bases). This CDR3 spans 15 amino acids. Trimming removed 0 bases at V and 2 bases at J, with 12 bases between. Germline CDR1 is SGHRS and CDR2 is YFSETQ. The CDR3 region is CASSLGGTSAYEQYF. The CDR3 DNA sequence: TGCGCCAGCAGCTTGGGCGGGACCTCGGCCTACGAGCAGTACTTC.

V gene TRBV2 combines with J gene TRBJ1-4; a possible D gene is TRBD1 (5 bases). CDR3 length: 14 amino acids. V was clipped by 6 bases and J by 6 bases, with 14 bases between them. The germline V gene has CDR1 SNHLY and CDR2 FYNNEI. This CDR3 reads CASSAGLPDEKLFF. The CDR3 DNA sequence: TGTGCCAGCAGCGCGGGACTCCCGGATGAAAAACTGTTTTTT.

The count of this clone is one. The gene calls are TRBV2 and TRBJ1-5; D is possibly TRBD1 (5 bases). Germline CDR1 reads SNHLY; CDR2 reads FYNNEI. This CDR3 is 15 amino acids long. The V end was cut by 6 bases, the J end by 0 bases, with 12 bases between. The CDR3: CASSAGQVSNQPQHF. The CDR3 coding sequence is TGTGCCAGCAGCGCCGGACAAGTTAGCAATCAGCCCCAGCATTTT.

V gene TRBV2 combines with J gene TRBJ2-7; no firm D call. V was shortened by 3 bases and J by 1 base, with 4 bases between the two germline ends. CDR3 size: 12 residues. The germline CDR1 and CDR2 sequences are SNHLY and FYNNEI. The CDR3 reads CASSDDSYEQYF. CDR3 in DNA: TGTGCCAGCAGTGATGATTCCTACGAGCAGTACTTC.

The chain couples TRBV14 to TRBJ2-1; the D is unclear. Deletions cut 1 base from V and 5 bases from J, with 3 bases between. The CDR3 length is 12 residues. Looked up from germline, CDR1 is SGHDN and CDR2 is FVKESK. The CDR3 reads CASSQVNNEQFF. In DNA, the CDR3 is TGTGCCAGCAGCCAAGTGAACAATGAGCAGTTCTTC.

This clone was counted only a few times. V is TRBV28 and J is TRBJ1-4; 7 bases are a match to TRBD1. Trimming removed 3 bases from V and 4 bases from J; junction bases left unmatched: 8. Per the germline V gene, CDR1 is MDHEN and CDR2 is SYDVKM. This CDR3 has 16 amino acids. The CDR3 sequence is CASSFLLQGDNEKLFF. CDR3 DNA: TGTGCCAGCAGTTTCCTCCTGCAGGGGGATAATGAAAAACTGTTTTTT.

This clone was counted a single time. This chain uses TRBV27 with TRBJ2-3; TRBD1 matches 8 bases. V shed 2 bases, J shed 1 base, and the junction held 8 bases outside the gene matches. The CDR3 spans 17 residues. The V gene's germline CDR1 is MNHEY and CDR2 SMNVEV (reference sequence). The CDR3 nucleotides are TGTGCCAGCAGTTTAAAGCCCCCGGGACAGGGCACAGATACGCAGTATTTT. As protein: CASSLKPPGQGTDTQYF.

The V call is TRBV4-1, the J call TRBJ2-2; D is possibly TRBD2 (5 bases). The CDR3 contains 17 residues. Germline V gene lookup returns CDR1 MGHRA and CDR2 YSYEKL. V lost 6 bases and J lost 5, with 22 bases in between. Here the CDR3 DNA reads TGCGCCAGCAGTCCGCGGGCGCGCCAGCGCGGAACCGGGGAGCTGTTTTTT. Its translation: CASSPRARQRGTGELFF.